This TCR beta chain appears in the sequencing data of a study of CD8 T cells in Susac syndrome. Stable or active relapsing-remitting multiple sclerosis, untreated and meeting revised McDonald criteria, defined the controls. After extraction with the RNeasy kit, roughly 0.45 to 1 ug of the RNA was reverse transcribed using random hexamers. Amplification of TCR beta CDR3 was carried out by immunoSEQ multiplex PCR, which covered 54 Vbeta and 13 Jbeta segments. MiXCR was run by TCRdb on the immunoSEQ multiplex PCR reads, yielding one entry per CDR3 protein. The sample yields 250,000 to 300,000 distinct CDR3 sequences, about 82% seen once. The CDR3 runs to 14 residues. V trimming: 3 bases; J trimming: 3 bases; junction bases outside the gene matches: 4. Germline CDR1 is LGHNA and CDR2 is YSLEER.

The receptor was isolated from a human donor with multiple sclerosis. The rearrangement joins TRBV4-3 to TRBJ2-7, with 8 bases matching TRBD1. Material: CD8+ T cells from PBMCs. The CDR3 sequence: CASSHQGTGYEQYF. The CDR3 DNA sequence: TGCGCCAGCAGCCACCAGGGGACAGGCTACGAGCAGTACTTC.